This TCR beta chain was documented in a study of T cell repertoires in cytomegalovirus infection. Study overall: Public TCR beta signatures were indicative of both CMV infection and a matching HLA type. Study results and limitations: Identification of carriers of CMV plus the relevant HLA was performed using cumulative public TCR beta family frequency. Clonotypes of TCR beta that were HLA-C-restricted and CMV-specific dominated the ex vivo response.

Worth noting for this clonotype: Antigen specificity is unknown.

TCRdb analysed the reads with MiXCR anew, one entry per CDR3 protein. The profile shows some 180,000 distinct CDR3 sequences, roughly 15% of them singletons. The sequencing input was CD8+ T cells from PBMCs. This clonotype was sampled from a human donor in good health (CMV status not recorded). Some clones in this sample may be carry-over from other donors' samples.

The CDR3 reads CASSQVGPQGIYEQYF. The CDR3 DNA reads as TGCGCCAGCAGCCAAGTGGGCCCACAGGGGATCTACGAGCAGTACTTC. J is TRBJ2-7 and V is TRBV4-3, with 7 bases aligning to TRBD1. Unmatched junction bases numbered 9, after V lost 1 base and J lost 3 bases. The CDR3 is made up of 16 amino acids. CDR1 and CDR2 from the germline V gene are LGHNA and YSLEER.